These T cell receptor beta chains were read from a single sample in a study of blood T cell repertoires in COVID-19. The protocol was immunoSEQ multiplex PCR, while the TCRdb copy is restricted to in-frame clones and leaves out a portion. The sample records 200,000 or so clones, about 88% being singletons. Sequenced sample: peripheral blood. The receptors originated from a man younger than 40 with active or convalescent COVID-19. Each CDR3 is given without its conserved first and last residue. Each record gives: CDR3 protein, V gene, J gene.

ASSETLQGDLF	TRBV2	TRBJ1-4
ASSGWGEPNTEAF	TRBV2	TRBJ1-1
ASGLSQGKQY	TRBV12-5	TRBJ2-7
ASSQVGGARPLTDTQY	TRBV3-1/TRBV3-2	TRBJ2-3
ATGGGLVDEQF	TRBV6-6	TRBJ2-1
ASSLDDRGASLRREQF	TRBV11-3	TRBJ2-1
ASSPSTGGGSEKLF	TRBV18	TRBJ1-4
ASSALFNEQF	TRBV2	TRBJ2-1
ASSFLGQTTNEKLF	TRBV7-9	TRBJ1-4
ASSLSLGELF	TRBV5-6	TRBJ2-2
AWRQTGNTEAF	TRBV30	TRBJ1-1
ASSLNQGNEQF	TRBV5-6	TRBJ2-1
ASSPQVRETQY	TRBV12-3/TRBV12-4	TRBJ2-5
ASSLGGASNEKLF	TRBV3-1/TRBV3-2	TRBJ1-4
ASSQESGQANSGANVLT	TRBV4-3	TRBJ2-6
ASSLKGLGYGYT	TRBV27	TRBJ1-2
ASSDPVRGGYT	TRBV6-4	TRBJ1-2
AIATGGDYGYT	TRBV6-6	TRBJ1-2
ATSDSGHPTASGANVLT	TRBV24-1	TRBJ2-6
ASSQGQGAGQPQH	TRBV4-3	TRBJ1-5
ASSQTSGGAQETQY	TRBV4-1	TRBJ2-5
ASSVASLNTEAF	TRBV6-2/TRBV6-3	TRBJ1-1
ASSPNFLVNTGELF	TRBV4-1	TRBJ2-2
ASSQDWVWGDPYEQY	TRBV14	TRBJ2-7
ASSEFKGAVYGYT	TRBV25-1	TRBJ1-2
ASRTGQPYGYT	TRBV6-6	TRBJ1-2
ASSFVRVMSQPQH	TRBV3-1/TRBV3-2	TRBJ1-5
ASSLAHGLAVTDTQY	TRBV7-9	TRBJ2-3
ASRASGTPSYNEQF	TRBV5-1	TRBJ2-1
AWSVSVLEAF	TRBV30	TRBJ1-1
ASRPGTGGSTRQY	TRBV6-5	TRBJ2-3
ASSNNEQF	TRBV28	TRBJ2-1
ASSLNREYGTEAF	TRBV5-1	TRBJ1-1
AWVRVSGANVLT	TRBV30	TRBJ2-6
ASSVTGGTDTQY	TRBV28	TRBJ2-3
ASSDQGRGGYT	TRBV6-1	TRBJ1-2
ASITEQGARGYT	TRBV6-5	TRBJ1-2
ASSQDGWTSGRMGRY	TRBV3-1/TRBV3-2	TRBJ2-7
ASSATGPTEAF	TRBV6-6	TRBJ1-1
ASSLGTGYYNEQF	TRBV11-2	TRBJ2-1
ASSSPMRTGSGVNTEAF	TRBV19	TRBJ1-1
ASSPPLEDYGYT	TRBV7-9	TRBJ1-2
ASIRGNSGNTIY	TRBV6-5	TRBJ1-3
ASRDTTDTQY	TRBV10-2	TRBJ2-3
ASDRGQANTEAF	TRBV19	TRBJ1-1
ATGRGDSYEQY	TRBV24-1	TRBJ2-7
ASRQGANSPLH	TRBV12-3/TRBV12-4	TRBJ1-6
ASSKGHNYGYT	TRBV6-5	TRBJ1-2
ASSLRRLNTEAF	TRBV4-1	TRBJ1-1
ASSEGQGGAGANVLT	TRBV10-1	TRBJ2-6
ASSQVLAGYNEQF	TRBV4-1	TRBJ2-1
ASSQDKGDRVKNEQF	TRBV4-1	TRBJ2-1
SVESPAGGGEQY	TRBV29-1	TRBJ2-7
ASSLGGSGNTIY	TRBV19	TRBJ1-3